The 20 T cell receptor beta chains given below trace back to one sample, sequenced in a study of shared clonotypes between healthy human individuals. Data came from immunoSEQ multiplex PCR; TCRdb stores just in-frame clones and leaves some out. In the table there are about 710,000 clones, approximately 77% of which are singletons. Specimen: memory CD4+ T cells sorted from blood. Documented subset: CD45RA-negative fraction. Receptors originate from a woman aged 25 to 39 in good health.

This clone showed up just once. The rearrangement joins TRBV19 to TRBJ1-5; D unresolved. This CDR3 comprises 16 residues. The germline V gene encodes CDR1 LNHDA and CDR2 SQIVND (reference sequence). With 5 bases removed from V and 3 bases from J, the gap between germline ends came to 17 bases. The CDR3 here is CASSRKGSINNQPQHF. In DNA form, the CDR3 reads TGTGCCAGTAGTCGTAAGGGAAGTATAAACAATCAGCCCCAGCATTTT.

This rearrangement joins TRBV4-2 to TRBJ2-5; TRBD2 agrees at 8 bases. V gave up 5 bases and J gave up 1 base; unmatched junction bases: 15. The CDR3 contains 18 residues. Per the germline V gene, CDR1 is LGHNA and CDR2 is YNFKEQ. The CDR3: CASSLSGIAGGSQETQYF. The CDR3, as DNA: TGTGCCAGCAGCTTGTCTGGTATTGCGGGAGGCAGCCAAGAGACCCAGTACTTC.

The chain employs TRBV6-5 and TRBJ2-1, with 10 bases lining up with TRBD2. With 2 bases clipped from V and 7 bases from J, the junction kept 2 bases outside the gene matches. Per germline, CDR1 MNHEY and CDR2 SVGAGI. CDR3 length: 14 amino acids. In nucleotides, the CDR3 is TGTGCCAGCAGTTACGAGACTAGCGGGAATGAGCAGTTCTTC. Its translation: CASSYETSGNEQFF.

The rearrangement links TRBV28 to TRBJ2-7, with D perhaps being TRBD1 or TRBD2 (5 bases each). In germline, CDR1 is MDHEN, CDR2 SYDVKM. The CDR3 is 16 amino acids. The ends were cut back, 6 bases at V and 3 bases at J, with 21 bases in the middle. In DNA, the CDR3 is TGTGCCAGCAGGCTAGCCGGGGACGGCAAGGGCTACGAGCAGTACTTC. Translating gives CASRLAGDGKGYEQYF.

This chain joins TRBV5-1 and TRBJ1-2; 7 positions match TRBD1. The CDR3 runs 15 residues. CDR1 is SGHRS and CDR2 is YFSETQ in the germline V gene. V lost 4 bases, J lost 6 bases, and 12 bases stayed unmatched. For the CDR3, the DNA is TGCGCCAGCAGCGGAGGGACAGAAACGTTAGATGGCTACACCTTC. Its translation is CASSGGTETLDGYTF.

There are a few counts of this clone. This chain joins TRBV7-2 and TRBJ2-7; D tentatively reads TRBD1 or TRBD2 (5 bases each). V was trimmed by 4 bases and J by 2 bases, leaving 12 bases between them. This CDR3 contains 14 residues. Germline-derived CDR1 and CDR2 are SGHTA and FQGNSA. For the CDR3, the DNA is TGTGCCAGCAGCTCGGGGACGGTGGCCTACGAGCAGTACTTC. It translates to CASSSGTVAYEQYF.

The chain joins TRBV2 to TRBJ2-7; D remains unclear. V was trimmed by 6 bases and J by 3 bases, leaving 9 bases between them. The CDR3 spans 12 residues. The germline V gene encodes CDR1 SNHLY and CDR2 FYNNEI. The CDR3 here is CASRVLHYEQYF. Written as DNA, the CDR3 is TGTGCCAGCAGGGTTTTGCACTACGAGCAGTACTTC. Full variable domain (rest looked up from reference TRBV2 and TRBJ2-7): EPEVTQTPSHQVTQMGQEVILRCVPISNHLYFYWYRQILGQKVEFLVSFYNNEISEKSEIFDDQFSVERPDGSNFTLKIRSTKLEDSAMYFCASRVLHYEQYFGPGTRLTVT.

Points on this clone: Since a much larger clone is just one base distant, this may be a read error. Given the absence of the conserved phenylalanine or tryptophan at the CDR3 end, a read error is likely. The CDR3 nucleotides are TGTGCCAGCAGCACCGAACCCCACGAGCAGTACCTC. It specifies CASSTEPHEQYL. The chain uses TRBV5-6 and TRBJ2-7; D is unresolved. The CDR3 loop spans 12 amino acids. Trimming took off 4 bases at V and 5 bases at J, with 10 bases between the two ends. The germline CDR1 and CDR2 sequences are SGHDT and YYEEEE.

The chain joins TRBV29-1 to TRBJ2-5, with 9 nucleotides matching TRBD2. The end of the DNA aligns better with TRBJ2-7, so the J call may be wrong. Germline CDR1 and CDR2: SQVTM and ANQGSEA. CDR3 size: 13 residues. CDR3 sequence reads: CSVLAGRGYEQYF. The CDR3 DNA reads TGCAGCGTACTAGCGGGTCGAGGGTACGAGCAGTACTTC.

The V and J genes are TRBV15 and TRBJ2-1; D is unclear. V was clipped by 6 bases and J by 10 bases, with 22 bases between them. The germline V gene encodes CDR1 LNHNV and CDR2 YYDKDF (reference sequence). The length of the CDR3 is 15 residues. The CDR3 bases are TGTGCCACCAGGGAATTGGGCCCCAGCGCAGGCGAGCAGTTCTTC. Translating it yields CATRELGPSAGEQFF.

This clone has just a few counts. The chain recombines TRBV2 with TRBJ2-1; TRBD1 matches at 11 bases. This CDR3 has 15 residues. Germline V gives CDR1 SNHLY, CDR2 FYNNEI. After removal of 6 bases from V and 3 bases from J, the junction contained 4 bases not matched to a gene. The CDR3 loop reads CASRRGQGVYNEQFF. In nucleotides, the CDR3 is TGTGCCAGCAGGAGGGGACAGGGGGTCTACAATGAGCAGTTCTTC.

The chain joins TRBV19 to TRBJ2-2; 7 bases are shared with TRBD1. V lost 1 base and J lost 1; bases outside the gene matches: 3. The CDR3 is 16 amino acids. The germline V gene encodes CDR1 LNHDA and CDR2 SQIVND (reference sequence). The CDR3 region has the DNA TGTGCCAGTAGTATAGTAAGGACAGGGAACACCGGGGAGCTGTTTTTT. Translating it yields CASSIVRTGNTGELFF.

The gene calls are TRBV4-1 and TRBJ1-1; tentative D call: TRBD1 (5 bases). Germline V gene sequence: CDR1 MGHRA, CDR2 YSYEKL. CDR3 size: 14 residues. The CDR3 loop is CGGTGANQNTEAFF. In DNA form, the CDR3 reads TGCGGCGGAACCGGGGCCAACCAGAACACTGAAGCTTTCTTT.

The gene calls are TRBV7-9 and TRBJ2-3, with 10 nucleotides matching TRBD1. The trim removed 5 bases at V and 0 bases at J, leaving 5 bases unmatched. Germline V gene data show CDR1 as SEHNR and CDR2 as FQNEAQ (reference sequence). The CDR3 covers 16 residues. The CDR3 region has the DNA TGTGCCAGCAGCGTCGGACAGGGGGGCAGCACAGATACGCAGTATTTT. Its protein is CASSVGQGGSTDTQYF.

CDR3 residues: CASSPPGGRVLDEQFF. Written as DNA, the CDR3 is TGTGCCAGCTCACCACCGGGCGGGAGGGTCCTTGATGAGCAGTTCTTC. V is TRBV18 and J is TRBJ2-1; 9 bases are a match to TRBD2. CDR1 and CDR2 (germline): KGHSH, LQKENI. This CDR3 has 16 amino acids. Trimming took 0 bases from V and 8 from J; bases not matched to a gene: 8.

This chain joins TRBV28 and TRBJ1-4; 11 bases agree with TRBD1. Germline CDR1 MDHEN, CDR2 SYDVKM. The CDR3 extends over 13 amino acids. V gave up 8 bases and J gave up 7 bases; unmatched junction bases: 3. This CDR3 reads CASGTGGGEKLFF. The CDR3 DNA reads TGTGCCAGCGGGACAGGGGGAGGTGAAAAACTGTTTTTT. The whole variable domain, remainder taken from reference TRBV28 and TRBJ1-4, is DVKVTQSSRYLVKRTGEKVFLECVQDMDHENMFWYRQDPGLGLRLIYFSYDVKMKEKGDIPEGYSVSREKKERFSLILESASTNQTSMYLCASGTGGGEKLFFGSGTQLSVL.

The chain recombines TRBV19 with TRBJ2-2; 7 nucleotides match TRBD2. V lost 3 bases to trimming and J lost 6 bases; unmatched junction nucleotides: 7. The CDR3 consists of 15 residues. In germline, CDR1 is LNHDA, CDR2 SQIVND (reference sequence). CDR3 region: CASSMRREYAGELFF. CDR3 DNA sequence: TGTGCCAGTAGTATGCGGCGGGAGTATGCCGGGGAGCTGTTTTTT. The full variable domain, with the rest looked up from reference TRBV19 and TRBJ2-2, is DGGITQSPKYLFRKEGQNVTLSCEQNLNHDAMYWYRQDPGQGLRLIYYSQIVNDFQKGDIAEGYSVSREKKESFPLTVTSAQKNPTAFYLCASSMRREYAGELFFGEGSRLTVL.

V usage is TRBV2 and J usage is TRBJ2-7; 10 positions agree with TRBD1. Germline CDR1 reads SNHLY; CDR2 reads FYNNEI. CDR3 length equals 15 residues. Trimming cost V 5 bases and J 5 bases; bases outside gene matches: 9. CDR3 region: CASSSDRGRLNEQYF. The CDR3 DNA reads as TGTGCCAGCAGTTCAGACAGGGGGCGCCTCAACGAGCAGTACTTC.

This chain joins TRBV2 and TRBJ1-5; maybe TRBD1 (5 bases). V was pared by 2 bases and J by 1 base, with 9 bases between. CDR1 is SNHLY and CDR2 is FYNNEI in the germline V gene. CDR3 size: 15 residues. CDR3 loop: CASSEYQGSNQPQHF. CDR3 in DNA: TGTGCCAGCAGTGAATATCAGGGCAGCAATCAGCCCCAGCATTTT.

A single count supports this clone. The rearrangement links TRBV7-2 to TRBJ2-5, with 7 bases that match TRBD1. CDR1 is SGHTA and CDR2 is FQGNSA in the germline V gene. Trimming cost V 1 base and J 10 bases; bases outside gene matches: 18. This CDR3 has 17 residues. Here the CDR3 reads CASSLGAREIRQGIQYF. Written as DNA, the CDR3 is TGTGCCAGCAGCTTAGGGGCAAGAGAAATCAGACAGGGAATCCAGTACTTC.